This TCR beta chain was profiled in a study of shared clonotypes between healthy human individuals. General study findings and limits: Sharing across four donors was highest in naive CD4 (around 5%) and lowest in memory CD8 (roughly 0.4%). Relative to their counterparts shared across all four donors, non-shared clonotypes exhibited diminished generation probabilities. Though the depth was large, rarefaction showed that sorted-subset sequencing was incomplete. The represented genetic and exposure-history diversity was limited by the small number of donors.

The data were produced by immunoSEQ multiplex PCR, yet TCRdb's version contains in-frame clones alone and is incomplete. This repertoire shows about 670,000 clones, 60% to 80% found once; its top ten account for less than 2%. V lost 4 bases, J lost 3 bases, and 7 bases lay in between. Germline-derived CDR1 and CDR2 are SGHNT and YYREEE (reference sequence). This CDR3 region has 12 residues. A word on this clone: What it binds is unknown.

The genes are TRBV5-4 and TRBJ1-2; D remains ambiguous. This clonotype was sampled from a woman aged 25 to 39 in good health. The sample taken for sequencing was memory CD4+ T cells sorted from blood. Subset described: CD45RA-negative fraction. DNA for the CDR3: TGTGCCAGCAGCCCGGGTTACTATGGCTACACCTTC. Its translation is CASSPGYYGYTF.